This T cell receptor (beta chain) was documented in a study of CXCR4 blockade with PD-1 therapy in pancreatic cancer. Study-level results: Frequent tumor clones were encoded by many distinct rearrangements, suggesting shared antigens. Tumor clonality averaged approximately 0.15 versus 0.048 in healthy blood, not predicting survival. Without paired alpha-beta data, shared specificity of dominant clones is unconfirmed.

Comment on this clone: What it binds is not known.

Profiled with immunoSEQ multiplex PCR; TCRdb holds only in-frame clones, not every one. The sample has about 17,000 clones; about two thirds are singletons. The CDR3 consists of 16 residues. The V and J ends lost 5 bases and 1 base, in that order; junction bases with no gene match: 10. This TCR was sampled from a human donor with pancreatic ductal adenocarcinoma. The rearrangement joins TRBV7-1 to TRBJ1-1, with 7 bases identical to TRBD1. TRBV7-1 is labeled an ORF, and its function is uncertain. Input material: tumor tissue. CDR3 residues: CASSVFDRVTNTEAFF. CDR3 bases: TGTGCCAGCAGCGTCTTCGACAGGGTAACGAACACTGAAGCTTTCTTT.